The T cell receptor (beta chain) under discussion was sequenced for a study of Ad26.COV2.S vaccination and SARS-CoV-2 variants (dated by TCRdb to the early 2020s). Study-wide context: Donors in the vaccine arm were drawn from COV1001, a multicentre, randomized, double-blind, placebo-controlled phase I-IIa trial testing Ad26.COV2.S in healthy adults. Dosing of Ad26.COV2.S was intramuscular, at either 5x10^10 or 1x10^11 viral particles, delivered as one shot or as two shots spaced 56 days apart. Sequencing of the TCRbeta repertoire served to evaluate the specificity and breadth of SARS-CoV-2-reactive T cell receptors following Ad26.COV2.S vaccination. A total of 32 samples were included in the TCR-sequenced set, comprising around 20 Ad26.COV2.S vaccine recipients, 5 placebo recipients and 8 SARS-CoV-2 convalescent individuals. Participants in the trial were split at random into five groups of five each, receiving low-dose or high-dose Ad26.COV2.S once or twice, or else placebo on both occasions. Blinding of investigators to trial group allocation was maintained during experiments and outcome assessment.

Taken with the paper, the label for treatment or condition translates to: 15 to 20 received Ad26.COV2.S at low or high dose, single or two shots; five or six received placebo; per-sample allocation not given. For vaccine and placebo recipients, repertoires were sequenced using samples collected on day 63 after the first injection. Cohort 1b enrolled 25 adults aged 18-55 years at a single site in Boston, USA, between 29 July and 7 August 2020. As a vaccine, Ad26.COV2.S was a replication-incompetent adenovirus type 26 vector that expressed a prefusion-stabilized SARS-CoV-2 spike protein derived from the original Wuhan strain. Note on this clone: The antigen it binds to is not known. No much larger clone is present one base from it, and per-base qualities are unavailable.

The CDR3 measures 13 amino acids from cysteine to phenylalanine. Only the CDR3 portion is preserved as DNA: 39 bases, with reading frame beginning at the first base. The germline V end is reduced by 4 bases and the J end by 6 bases; junction bases left unmatched: 4. The germline V gene yields SQVTM for CDR1 and ANQGSEA for CDR2. The immunoSEQ Assay was the method used to sequence TCRbeta CDR3 regions. After extraction, genomic DNA underwent amplification by bias-controlled multiplex PCR, followed by high-throughput sequencing. The paper's data handling went like this. To quantify the absolute abundance of every unique TCRbeta CDR3 region, sequences were collapsed and filtered. T cell fraction was estimated by normalization of TCRbeta template counts to usable DNA, with usable DNA being measured through amplification of reference genes present in all nucleated cells. Repertoire TCRs were annotated as SARS-CoV-2-specific when V gene, CDR3 amino acid sequence and J gene were exactly matched to a known reactive TCR set. MIRA supplied the reference SARS-CoV-2 TCR set, which was filtered for enrichment in COVID-19-positive ImmuneCODE repertoires so that public or cross-reactive TCRs were removed. Based on the MIRA antigens, annotated TCRs were further analysed at the level of specific ORF or position within ORF. Breadth was defined as annotated unique rearrangements over total unique productive rearrangements; depth was the summed frequency of those rearrangements. Two-sided Wilcoxon rank-sum tests were applied when comparing TCR breadth between groups. TCRdb re-hosts the immuneACCESS table, in-frame sequences only. Its copies lack some clones; in the studies checked, an unresolved V gene accounts for under half of them, and the cause for the rest is not known. V, J and clone size are those of that table, while D and trimming were read from the DNA. The sample records just under 250,000 clones, around 87% of which are singletons. The biggest ten clones account for roughly a tenth of the sample.

Study-wide conclusions, independent of this receptor: Compared with placebo recipients, Ad26.COV2.S recipients showed higher spike-specific TCR breadth (P = 0.0014). After vaccination, substantial breadth of spike-specific CD8+ and CD4+ T cell responses was reported. The study lacked the statistical power to compare responses across vaccine doses or regimens. Vaccine and placebo recipients had similar non-spike TCR breadth, a finding consistent with the vaccine containing only spike. According to the authors, total T cell responses may have been underestimated by the TCR breadth and depth analyses.

The receptor chain draws on TRBV29-1 and TRBJ2-3; TRBD2 lines up with 10 middle nucleotides. The sample consisted of peripheral blood, taken in a trial of Ad26.COV2.S vaccine versus placebo. This receptor was identified in a person aged 18-60 years who received the Ad26.COV2.S COVID-19 vaccine or a placebo. The encoded CDR3 is CSVAPSGGDTQYF. The nucleotides are TGCAGCGTTGCGCCTAGCGGGGGCGATACGCAGTATTTT.